The 17 T cell receptor beta chains listed next were all sequenced from one sample in a study of T-cell reconstitution after alpha-beta-depleted transplantation in children (dated by TCRdb to the mid-2010s). The sample's treatment or condition label, decoded: allogeneic hematopoietic cell transplantation with graft depleted of TCRalphabeta T cells and CD19 B cells. The receptor library was made with PCR. The instrument given in TCRdb is Illumina HiSeq 2500. TCR library preparation used molecular barcoding, with unique molecular identifiers applied to normalize quantification of the TCRbeta repertoire. TCRdb reanalyzed the raw reads on its own, using fastp at Q25 for trimming and MiXCR for clone calling, and kept in-frame beta chains. Rows are unified per CDR3 protein, each entry keeping the most common DNA and genes. The sample contains around 490,000 distinct CDR3 sequences, about an eighth of them found a single time. About 15% of the sample rests with the top ten.

The input for sequencing was PBMCs, mostly from graft donor cells, taken 180 days after TCRalphabeta/CD19-depleted stem cell transplant. All receptors derive from a female patient aged 2-10 years who had a stem cell transplant for aplastic anemia, so the T cells may come from the graft donor.

This clonotype was seen a handful of times. The chain combines TRBV5-4 with TRBJ1-1, with D uncertain. This CDR3 has 13 amino acids. Trimming pared 3 bases from V and 5 bases from J, leaving 11 bases between. Germline lookup yields CDR1 SGHNT and CDR2 YYREEE (reference sequence). The CDR3 sequence: CASSSDGLTEAFF. CDR3 DNA: TGTGCCAGCAGCTCGGACGGGCTGACTGAAGCTTTCTTT.

This clonotype was seen only a few times. The chain couples TRBV4-3 to TRBJ2-4; 8 positions agree with TRBD1. V lost 0 bases and J lost 0; bases outside the gene matches: 10. From germline, CDR1 is LGHNA and CDR2 YSLEER. The length of the CDR3 is 19 residues. The CDR3 DNA reads as TGCGCCAGCAGCCAAGATAGGGACAGGCCTTTTATAGCCAAAAACATTCAGTACTTC. This encodes CASSQDRDRPFIAKNIQYF.

The chain employs TRBV19 and TRBJ1-1; TRBD1 aligns across 8 bases. CDR1 and CDR2 from the germline V gene are LNHDA and SQIVND (reference sequence). This CDR3 region has 16 residues. With V trimmed by 4 bases and J by 0 bases, 7 bases remained unmatched. For the CDR3, the DNA is TGTGCCAGTAGTAGCAGGGGGCGCGGAATGAACACTGAAGCTTTCTTT. It codes for CASSSRGRGMNTEAFF. The whole variable domain, filled in from reference TRBV19 and TRBJ1-1, reads DGGITQSPKYLFRKEGQNVTLSCEQNLNHDAMYWYRQDPGQGLRLIYYSQIVNDFQKGDIAEGYSVSREKKESFPLTVTSAQKNPTAFYLCASSSRGRGMNTEAFFGQGTRLTVV.

This clonotype was found a few times. The chain has TRBV29-1 and TRBJ2-7, with 12 bases lining up with TRBD2. The germline V gene encodes CDR1 SQVTM and CDR2 ANQGSEA. This CDR3 region has 14 residues. V lost 5 bases and J lost 2; bases outside the gene matches: 4. The CDR3 spells CSVSGLAGPYEQYF. CDR3 bases: TGCAGCGTTTCCGGACTAGCGGGGCCCTACGAGCAGTACTTC.

The chain uses TRBV5-1 and TRBJ1-2; 8 positions match TRBD1. V gave up 1 base and J gave up 0 bases; unmatched junction bases: 20. The germline gives CDR1 SGHRS, CDR2 YFSETQ. The CDR3 runs 21 residues. The CDR3 spells CASSLTSWMGNGTGANYGYTF. In DNA form, the CDR3 reads TGCGCCAGCAGCTTGACCTCCTGGATGGGGAATGGGACAGGTGCTAACTATGGCTACACCTTC.

In this sample, this clonotype turned up many times. The V gene is TRBV5-5, the J gene TRBJ1-2; D unclear. The V end was cut by 0 bases, the J end by 7 bases, with 16 bases between. The CDR3 covers 15 residues. Germline loops: CDR1 SGHKS, CDR2 YYEKEE (reference sequence). CDR3 residues: CASSLVVGLTCGYTF. CDR3 nucleotide sequence: TGTGCCAGCAGCTTGGTCGTCGGCCTCACGTGTGGCTACACCTTC.

A few counts support this clonotype. The rearrangement joins TRBV11-3 to TRBJ2-7; D possibly corresponds to TRBD2 (6 bases). The germline V gene encodes CDR1 SGHNT and CDR2 YENEEA. CDR3 length equals 17 residues. V was clipped by 5 bases and J by 1 base, with 21 bases between them. DNA for the CDR3: TGTGCCAGCAGCCCCACCCAGGGCGGCGGGACTTCCTACGAGCAGTACGTC. It is translated as CASSPTQGGGTSYEQYV.

Of note for this clonotype: No conserved phenylalanine or tryptophan is present at the end of the CDR3, so a read error is the likely explanation. The gene calls are TRBV5-1 and TRBJ1-2; D may be TRBD1 (6 bases). The CDR3 loop spans 13 amino acids. Germline V gene lookup returns CDR1 SGHRS and CDR2 YFSETQ. V was shortened by 6 bases and J by 4 bases, with 13 bases between the two germline ends. CDR3 loop: CASKAGAIYGYTL. CDR3 coding DNA: TGCGCCAGCAAGGCAGGGGCGATCTATGGCTACACCTTG.

This clonotype occurred a few times. The rearrangement joins TRBV12-3 or TRBV12-4 to TRBJ2-3; 7 bases align to TRBD1. V was clipped by 4 bases and J by 2 bases; unmatched bases: 6. The CDR3 has 15 residues. The CDR3 bases are TGTGCCAGCAGTTCGGGACAGTCCTTCACAGATACGCAGTATTTT. Translating gives CASSSGQSFTDTQYF.

A word on this clonotype: At one of its ends the junction is not consistent with the germline gene, which may arise from a read error. V gene TRBV15 combines with J gene TRBJ1-1; the D is unclear. CDR3 length: 13 residues. Germline values: CDR1 LNHNV, CDR2 YYDKDF (reference sequence). In DNA form, the CDR3 reads TGTGCCGCCAGCGGACGGACCCGACCTGAAGCTTTCTTT. Encoded protein: CAASGRTRPEAFF.

The gene calls are TRBV12-3 or TRBV12-4 and TRBJ2-3; D is ambiguous. V lost 5 bases, J lost 5 bases, and 8 bases lay in between. The CDR3 is made up of 12 amino acids. The DNA of the CDR3 is TGTGCCAGCAGTAGAAATGGAGATACGCAGTATTTT. Translating it yields CASSRNGDTQYF.

This clonotype showed up just a few times. This rearrangement joins TRBV29-1 to TRBJ1-1; D possibly corresponds to TRBD1 (6 bases). Trimming stripped 7 bases from V and 6 bases from J, with 15 bases between. This CDR3 spans 12 amino acids. Germline V gene lookup returns CDR1 SQVTM and CDR2 ANQGSEA. DNA for the CDR3: TGCAGCGGGGGGCCGGGTTCGGCTGAAGCTTTCTTT. Translating it yields CSGGPGSAEAFF.

This sequence joins TRBV29-1 and TRBJ2-3, with 12 nucleotides matching TRBD2. This CDR3 contains 17 residues. The V segment lost 8 bases and the J segment 2 bases; nucleotides outside the gene matches: 14. CDR1 and CDR2 (germline): SQVTM, ANQGSEA. The CDR3 loop reads CSSAASSGRVHTDTQYF. As DNA, the CDR3 is TGCAGCTCGGCGGCTTCTAGCGGGAGGGTTCACACAGATACGCAGTATTTT.

This clonotype was recorded at least ten times. This sequence joins TRBV12-3 or TRBV12-4 and TRBJ2-5; 14 positions agree with TRBD2. The V gene end was trimmed by 7 bases and the J gene end by 2 bases; junction bases not matched to a gene: 12. CDR3 size: 18 residues. CDR3 sequence reads: CASNPGTSGSIQQETQYF. CDR3 bases: TGTGCCAGCAACCCCGGGACTAGCGGGAGTATACAACAAGAGACCCAGTACTTC.

This clonotype occurred many times. V gene TRBV6-5 combines with J gene TRBJ2-7, with a possible D match to TRBD1 (6 bases). Germline V gene lookup returns CDR1 MNHEY and CDR2 SVGAGI. CDR3 length: 16 residues. Trimming shortened V by 2 bases and J by 0 bases, and 14 bases separated the two germline ends. The CDR3, as DNA: TGTGCCAGCAGTTACCTGAGACAGGCTAGCTCCTACGAGCAGTACTTC. Translated, it gives CASSYLRQASSYEQYF.

This clonotype was seen more than once but under ten times. The V and J genes are TRBV9 and TRBJ1-6, with D unresolved. Deletions cut 4 bases from V and 6 bases from J, with 8 bases between. Germline CDR1 is SGDLS and CDR2 is YYNGEE. This CDR3 has 13 amino acids. CDR3 DNA sequence: TGTGCCAGCAGCAGACGGTCTAATTCACCCCTCCACTTT. It encodes CASSRRSNSPLHF.

A few counts support this clonotype. J is TRBJ1-6 and V is TRBV12-3 or TRBV12-4; tentatively, D is TRBD1 (5 bases). V was clipped by 7 bases and J by 7 bases, with 8 bases between them. The CDR3 is 12 amino acids. The CDR3 loop reads CASNAGNSPLHF. CDR3 sequence (DNA): TGTGCCAGCAACGCAGGGAATTCACCCCTCCACTTT.